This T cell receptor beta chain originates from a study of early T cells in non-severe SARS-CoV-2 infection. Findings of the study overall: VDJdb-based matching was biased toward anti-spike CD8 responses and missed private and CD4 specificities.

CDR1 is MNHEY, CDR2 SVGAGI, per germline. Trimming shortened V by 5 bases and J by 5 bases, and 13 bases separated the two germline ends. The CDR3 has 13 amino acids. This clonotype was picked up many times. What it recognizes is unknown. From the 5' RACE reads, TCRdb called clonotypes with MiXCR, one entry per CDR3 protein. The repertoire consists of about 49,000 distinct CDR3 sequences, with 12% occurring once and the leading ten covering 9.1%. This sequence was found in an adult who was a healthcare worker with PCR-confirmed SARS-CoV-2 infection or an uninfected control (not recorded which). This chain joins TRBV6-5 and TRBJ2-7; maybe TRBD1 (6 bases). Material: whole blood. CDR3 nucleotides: TGTGCCAGCAGTAGATACAGGGCGGACGAGCAGTACTTC. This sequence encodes CASSRYRADEQYF.